This T cell receptor beta chain is from a study of cytomegalovirus exposure and HLA in healthy donors. Overall study results and limits: A few CMV-associated chains were confirmed in vitro to be specific for CMV antigens.

The data were produced by immunoSEQ multiplex PCR, yet TCRdb's version contains in-frame clones alone and is incomplete. The table shows roughly 120,000 clones, with 94% occurring only once. The CDR3 spans 14 residues. The V and J ends lost 5 bases and 3 bases, in that order; junction bases with no gene match: 3. Germline loops: CDR1 KGHSH, CDR2 LQKENI. A single count supports this clone. Its antigen is as yet unknown. Sequenced material: PBMCs. This TCR derives from a woman in her late teens or twenties in good health and CMV-seronegative. This chain joins TRBV18 and TRBJ2-7; TRBD2 matches 11 bases. The CDR3 nucleotides are TGTGCCAGCTCAGTAACTAGCGGGAGCTACGAGCAGTACTTC. Protein sequence: CASSVTSGSYEQYF.